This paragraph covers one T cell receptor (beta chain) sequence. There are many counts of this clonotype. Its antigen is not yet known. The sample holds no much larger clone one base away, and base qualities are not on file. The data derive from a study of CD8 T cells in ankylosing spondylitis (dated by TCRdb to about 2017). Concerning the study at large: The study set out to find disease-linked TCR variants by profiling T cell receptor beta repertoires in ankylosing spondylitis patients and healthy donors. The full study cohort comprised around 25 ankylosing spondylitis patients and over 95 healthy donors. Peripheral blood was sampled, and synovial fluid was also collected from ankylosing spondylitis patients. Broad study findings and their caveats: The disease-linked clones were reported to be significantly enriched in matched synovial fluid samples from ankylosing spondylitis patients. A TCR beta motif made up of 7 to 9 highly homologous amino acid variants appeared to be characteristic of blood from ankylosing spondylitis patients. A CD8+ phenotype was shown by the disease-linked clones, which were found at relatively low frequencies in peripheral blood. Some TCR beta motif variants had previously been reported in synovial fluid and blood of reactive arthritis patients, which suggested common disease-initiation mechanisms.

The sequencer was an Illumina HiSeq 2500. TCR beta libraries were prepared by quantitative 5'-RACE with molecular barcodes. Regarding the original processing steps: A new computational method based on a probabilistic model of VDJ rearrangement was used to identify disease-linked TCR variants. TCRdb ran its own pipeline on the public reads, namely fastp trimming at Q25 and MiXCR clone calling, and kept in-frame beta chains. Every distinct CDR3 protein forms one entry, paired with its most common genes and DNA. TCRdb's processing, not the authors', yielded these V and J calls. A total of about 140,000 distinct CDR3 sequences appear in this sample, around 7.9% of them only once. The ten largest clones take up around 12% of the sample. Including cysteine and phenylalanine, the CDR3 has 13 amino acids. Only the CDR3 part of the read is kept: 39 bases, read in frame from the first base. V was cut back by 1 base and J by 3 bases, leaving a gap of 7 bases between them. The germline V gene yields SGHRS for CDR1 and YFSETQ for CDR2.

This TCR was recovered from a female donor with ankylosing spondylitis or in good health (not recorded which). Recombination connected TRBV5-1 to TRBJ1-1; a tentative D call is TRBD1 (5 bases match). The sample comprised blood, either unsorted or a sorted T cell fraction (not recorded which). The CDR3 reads CASSLRGDTEAFF. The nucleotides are TGCGCCAGCAGCTTGCGGGGCGACACTGAAGCTTTCTTT.